Below, one TCR beta chain is given with its context. What it binds is unknown. This specimen belongs to a study of blood T cells in healthy people across ages. Broader study findings: Age advanced and TCR beta diversity per million T cells fell, roughly linearly. Comparison with aged donors showed that long-lived donors had more naive CD4+ cells and higher diversity.

Through a sample-barcoded 5' primer and a J-beta primer mix, a second PCR was run for about 6 to 11 cycles. TCRdb itself ran the 5' RACE reads through MiXCR, one entry per CDR3 protein. The data contain approximately 810,000 distinct CDR3 sequences, roughly 40% of them singletons. The sequenced sample was blood. The TCR sequence derives from a man aged 18 to 29 in good health.

In DNA, the CDR3 is TGTGCCAGCAGCCGAGCGGACACTAACTATGGCTACACCTTC. Translating it yields CASSRADTNYGYTF. This chain links TRBV9 with TRBJ1-2; D perhaps matches TRBD1 (5 bases). This CDR3 is 14 amino acids long. Trimming took off 4 bases at V and 0 bases at J, with 10 bases between the two ends. The germline V gene encodes CDR1 SGDLS and CDR2 YYNGEE.